A single sample gave rise to the 12 T cell receptor beta chains below, sequenced in a study of blood T cell repertoires in COVID-19. Assay used: immunoSEQ multiplex PCR; TCRdb lists only in-frame clones, some missing. The sample contains about 68,000 clones, 87% of which appear only once. The sample consisted of peripheral blood. These receptors were obtained from a woman in her fifties or sixties with COVID-19, enrolled during active disease.

The V gene is TRBV3-1 (or the pseudogene TRBV3-2), the J gene TRBJ2-7; TRBD2 agrees at 11 bases. V dropped 7 bases and J dropped 6; count of bases not matched to a gene: 17. The germline V gene encodes CDR1 LGHDT and CDR2 YNNKEL (reference sequence). This CDR3 has 17 amino acids. CDR3 sequence: CASTSRDSGRGSGEQYF. Here the CDR3 DNA reads TGTGCCAGCACCTCAAGAGATAGCGGGAGGGGGTCAGGCGAGCAGTACTTC.

There are a few counts of this clone. CDR3 sequence: CASSARTGRGTEAFF. Here the CDR3 DNA reads TGTGCCAGCAGCGCAAGGACAGGGCGAGGCACTGAAGCTTTCTTT. The genes are TRBV9 and TRBJ1-1, with 8 bases matching TRBD1. The V and J ends lost 3 bases and 4 bases, in that order; junction bases with no gene match: 8. This CDR3 contains 15 residues. Germline V CDR1 and CDR2: SGDLS, YYNGEE.

This clone was found a few times. The chain joins TRBV20-1 to TRBJ2-2; unclear D gene. This CDR3 is built from 11 residues. The V gene's germline CDR1 is DFQATT and CDR2 SNEGSKA (reference sequence). V was cut by 3 bases and J by 7 bases, with 6 bases left in between. In DNA form, the CDR3 reads TGCAGTGCTAGGCGAGGCGGGGAGCTGTTTTTT. Protein sequence: CSARRGGELFF.

The chain combines TRBV2 with TRBJ2-2; 13 positions agree with TRBD2. The CDR3 length is 16 residues. Trimming removed 5 bases from V and 7 bases from J; junction bases left unmatched: 7. In germline, CDR1 is SNHLY, CDR2 FYNNEI. In DNA form, the CDR3 reads TGTGCCAGCAGTCTAAGAGGGACTAGCGGGGACGGGGAGCTGTTTTTT. Protein sequence: CASSLRGTSGDGELFF.

This chain links TRBV30 with TRBJ1-2, with D possibly TRBD1 on 5 matching bases. The CDR3 has 13 amino acids. From germline, CDR1 is GTSNPN and CDR2 SVGIG (reference sequence). Between the trimmed V and J ends, which lost 3 bases and 3 bases, there was a span of 11 bases. Here the CDR3 DNA reads TGTGCCTGGAGGATGGACAACTACTATGGCTACACCTTC. Its translation: CAWRMDNYYGYTF. Filled out from reference TRBV30 and TRBJ1-2, the complete variable domain reads SQTIHQWPATLVQPVGSPLSLECTVEGTSNPNLYWYRQAAGRGLQLLFYSVGIGQISSEVPQNLSASRPQDRQFILSSKKLLLSDSGFYLCAWRMDNYYGYTFGSGTRLTVV.

This chain connects TRBV2 to TRBJ1-2; D is undetermined. The germline V gene encodes CDR1 SNHLY and CDR2 FYNNEI. The CDR3 totals 13 residues. V lost 3 bases, J lost 4 bases, and 9 bases lay in between. The CDR3 loop reads CASSEYEIYGYTF. The CDR3 coding sequence is TGTGCCAGCAGTGAGTACGAGATCTATGGCTACACCTTC.

V is TRBV18 and J is TRBJ2-2; D unresolved. Germline assignment: CDR1 KGHSH and CDR2 LQKENI. The CDR3 is 15 residues long. Trimming shortened V by 2 bases and J by 2 bases, and 9 bases separated the two germline ends. The CDR3 spells CASSPGAANTGELFF. In DNA form, the CDR3 reads TGTGCCAGCTCACCAGGAGCAGCTAACACCGGGGAGCTGTTTTTT. The variable domain in full, with the rest retrieved from reference TRBV18 and TRBJ2-2, is NAGVMQNPRHLVRRRGQEARLRCSPMKGHSHVYWYRQLPEEGLKFMVYLQKENIIDESGMPKERFSAEFPKEGPSILRIQQVVRGDSAAYFCASSPGAANTGELFFGEGSRLTVL.

The chain has TRBV5-1 and TRBJ2-2; possibly TRBD2 for D (6 bases). Germline V gives CDR1 SGHRS, CDR2 YFSETQ. The CDR3 spans 16 residues. Trimming removed 4 bases at V and 1 base at J, with 14 bases between. This CDR3 is CASSVTGTRNTGELFF. The CDR3 DNA reads as TGCGCCAGCAGCGTAACCGGGACTCGGAACACCGGGGAGCTGTTTTTT.

This rearrangement joins TRBV27 to TRBJ2-7, with D perhaps TRBD2 (6 bases). Between the trimmed V and J ends, which lost 1 base and 4 bases, there was a span of 14 bases. Germline V lookup: CDR1 MNHEY, CDR2 SMNVEV (reference sequence). The CDR3 totals 15 residues. The DNA for the CDR3 is TGTGCCAGCAGTTTATTAAGCGGGTTAGGTTACGAGCAGTACTTC. As protein: CASSLLSGLGYEQYF.

A few counts support this clone. The chain is built from TRBV6-6 and TRBJ1-2; D is unresolved. The length of the CDR3 is 15 residues. Per germline, CDR1 MNHNY and CDR2 SVGAGI (reference sequence). Deletions cut 6 bases from V and 8 bases from J, with 22 bases between. The DNA for the CDR3 is TGTGCCAGCAGCCTCGGACGGTACGGGAGAGACGGCTACACCTTC. This codes for CASSLGRYGRDGYTF.

The chain is built from TRBV11-2 and TRBJ1-5; D may be TRBD1 (5 bases). Germline assignment: CDR1 SGHAT and CDR2 FQNNGV. V lost 5 bases and J lost 0, with 8 bases in between. The CDR3 runs to 14 residues. CDR3 loop: CASSPRVSNQPQHF. In DNA form, the CDR3 reads TGTGCCAGCAGCCCCAGGGTTAGCAATCAGCCCCAGCATTTT. The full variable domain, completed using reference TRBV11-2 and TRBJ1-5, is EAGVAQSPRYKIIEKRQSVAFWCNPISGHATLYWYQQILGQGPKLLIQFQNNGVVDDSQLPKDRFSAERLKGVDSTLKIQPAKLEDSAVYLCASSPRVSNQPQHFGDGTRLSIL.

The rearrangement links TRBV7-9 to TRBJ1-1; D call uncertain. The CDR3 covers 14 residues. Germline CDR1 is SEHNR and CDR2 is FQNEAQ (reference sequence). V gave up 5 bases and J gave up 1 base, with 11 bases separating them. CDR3 sequence (DNA): TGTGCCAGCAGCCGTCACAGCGGGAACACTGAAGCTTTCTTT. Its translation is CASSRHSGNTEAFF. Combining the CDR3 with reference TRBV7-9 and TRBJ1-1 gives the whole variable domain DTGVSQNPRHKITKRGQNVTFRCDPISEHNRLYWYRQTLGQGPEFLTYFQNEAQLEKSRLLSDRFSAERPKGSFSTLEIQRTEQGDSAMYLCASSRHSGNTEAFFGQGTRLTVV.